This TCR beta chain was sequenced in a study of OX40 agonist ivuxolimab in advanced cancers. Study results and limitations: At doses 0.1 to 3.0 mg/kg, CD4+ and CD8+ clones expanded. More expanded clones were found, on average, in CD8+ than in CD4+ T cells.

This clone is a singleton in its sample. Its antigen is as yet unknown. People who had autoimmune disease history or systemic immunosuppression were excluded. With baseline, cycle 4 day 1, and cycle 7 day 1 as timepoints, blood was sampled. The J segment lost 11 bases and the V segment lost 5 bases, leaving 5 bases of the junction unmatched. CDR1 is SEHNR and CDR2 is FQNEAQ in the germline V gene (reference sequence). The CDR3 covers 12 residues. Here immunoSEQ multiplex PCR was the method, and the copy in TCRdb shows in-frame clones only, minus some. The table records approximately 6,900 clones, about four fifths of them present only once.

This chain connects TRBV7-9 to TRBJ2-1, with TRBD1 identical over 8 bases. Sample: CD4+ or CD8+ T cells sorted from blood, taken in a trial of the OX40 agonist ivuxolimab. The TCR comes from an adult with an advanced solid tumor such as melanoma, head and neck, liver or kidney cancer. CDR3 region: CASSVGQDKQFF. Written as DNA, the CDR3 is TGTGCCAGCAGCGTGGGACAGGATAAGCAGTTCTTC. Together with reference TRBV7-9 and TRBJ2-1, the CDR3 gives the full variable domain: DTGVSQNPRHKITKRGQNVTFRCDPISEHNRLYWYRQTLGQGPEFLTYFQNEAQLEKSRLLSDRFSAERPKGSFSTLEIQRTEQGDSAMYLCASSVGQDKQFFGPGTRLTVL.